These T cell receptor beta chains were read from a single sample in a study of T cell repertoires in cytomegalovirus infection. TCRdb re-called the reads through MiXCR, storing one row per CDR3 protein. Of about 570,000 distinct CDR3 sequences listed, roughly 43% are singletons. Antigen specificity for these receptors is unknown. The material was cultured PBMCs, obtained from culture after CMV antigen stimulation. These receptors came from a human donor in good health (CMV status not recorded). Some clones in this sample may be carry-over from other donors' samples. Each CDR3 is given with its conserved first and last residue. The D gene is left open where the match is weak. Only part of the rows carry a size: once, few, many, or a class if the clone is expanded.

j_call	v_call	clone_size	d_call	cdr3_nt	cdr3_aa
TRBJ2-5	TRBV20-1	few	NA	TGCAGTGCCCCAAAAGTAGAGACCCAGTACTTC	CSAPKVETQYF
TRBJ2-7	TRBV7-2	NA	TRBD2	TGTGCCAGCAGCTTTTATCCGGGAGGTCCCTACGAGCAGTACTTC	CASSFYPGGPYEQYF
TRBJ2-1	TRBV7-7	few	NA	TGTGCCAGCAGTGTCGGACTTCAGGGGAGGGGCTCGAGATACAATGAGCAGTTCTTC	CASSVGLQGRGSRYNEQFF
TRBJ2-1	TRBV7-2	few	NA	TGTGCCAGCAGCTCGAGCCGTAAAAACCTTAATGAGCAGTTCTTC	CASSSSRKNLNEQFF
TRBJ2-1	TRBV7-9	NA	NA	TGTGCCAGCAGCTTAGTAGGGCCTACCGACAATGAGCAGTTCTTC	CASSLVGPTDNEQFF
TRBJ2-1	TRBV7-2	few	TRBD1	TGTGCCAGCAGCTTGACAGGGTCTGGGGAGCAGTTCTTC	CASSLTGSGEQFF
TRBJ1-2	TRBV7-9	NA	NA	TGTGCCAGCAGCGTTTCAGGGCCCGGCTACACCTTC	CASSVSGPGYTF
TRBJ1-2	TRBV20-1	NA	NA	TGCAGTGCTTTTGACAGACCCAACTATGGCTACACCTTC	CSAFDRPNYGYTF
TRBJ1-1	TRBV15	NA	NA	TGTGCCACCACCCCAGAGGGGACGGGAGGGACTGAAGCTTTCTTT	CATTPEGTGGTEAFF
TRBJ2-5	TRBV7-9	NA	NA	TGTGCCAGCAGCCCTAGGGGTGGGCTACAAGAGACCCAGTACTTC	CASSPRGGLQETQYF
TRBJ2-2	TRBV2	few	TRBD2	TGTGCGGCAGAGGCAGGGCGGGGGACCGGGGAGCTGTTTTTT	CAAEAGRGTGELFF
TRBJ1-1	TRBV7-2	many	TRBD1	TGTGCCAGCAGCTTCGGGACAGGAATGAACACTGAAGCTTTCTTT	CASSFGTGMNTEAFF
TRBJ2-3	TRBV5-6	few	NA	TGTGCCAGCAGCTTCCGGTCAGCTAGGCTTCGCACAGATACGCAGTATTTT	CASSFRSARLRTDTQYF
TRBJ2-7	TRBV6-4	NA	NA	TGTGCCAGCAGTGCCGACTCGCAGTACTTC	CASSADSQYF
TRBJ2-2	TRBV12-3/TRBV12-4	NA	NA	TGTGCCAGCAGAGCGATCCGGCTCGCACAGAATTTCACCGGGGAGCTGTTTTTT	CASRAIRLAQNFTGELFF
TRBJ2-1	TRBV7-2	many	TRBD1	TGTGCCAGCAGCTTCATGTCAGGGGGCGGGAACAATGAGCAGTTCTTC	CASSFMSGGGNNEQFF
TRBJ2-5	TRBV7-6	few	TRBD1	TGTGCCAGCAGCTTAGTGGGCAGGGGGCGAGAGACCCAGTACTTC	CASSLVGRGRETQYF
TRBJ2-7	TRBV7-2	few	NA	TGTGCCAGCAGCTTAGGTGGTTCTAGCCAGCAGTACTTC	CASSLGGSSQQYF
TRBJ2-3	TRBV7-9	NA	TRBD2	TGTGCCAGCAGCTACCCCGGGACTAGCGGAGAGGTGGCAGATACGCAGTATTTT	CASSYPGTSGEVADTQYF
TRBJ2-7	TRBV5-1	NA	NA	TGCGCCAGCAGCGAGCCCATGGGCAGCTACTACGAGCAGTACTTC	CASSEPMGSYYEQYF
TRBJ1-5	TRBV12-3/TRBV12-4	NA	NA	TGTGCCAGCGGAGCAGGTAGGGTAGGCAATCAGCCCCAGCATTTT	CASGAGRVGNQPQHF
TRBJ2-7	TRBV7-2	many	NA	TGTGCCAGCAGCCTAGAGAGGAGGCACGAGCAGTACTTC	CASSLERRHEQYF
TRBJ1-2	TRBV7-6	few	TRBD1	TGTGCCAGCAGCTTAGGACAGGGTCTCCGTGGCTACACCTTC	CASSLGQGLRGYTF